These 2 T cell receptor beta chains originate from one sample sequenced in a study of T-cell memory formation after mild COVID-19. Each CDR3 protein is one row after TCRdb ran MiXCR on the 5' RACE reads. The table has about 180,000 distinct CDR3 sequences, roughly 17% seen once. Sequenced sample: PBMCs or a T cell subset sorted from them (not recorded which). The source of these receptors is an adult woman who had mild COVID-19 (a few samples of this study predate the infection). Cell type and time point are not known.

The chain has TRBV6-5 and TRBJ1-2; weak D call: TRBD1 (5 bases). This CDR3 has 14 amino acids. Trimming took 0 bases from V and 9 from J, leaving 14 bases between them. Germline V gene data show CDR1 as MNHEY and CDR2 as SVGAGI. The CDR3, as DNA: TGTGCCAGCAGTTACTCGGACACACAGAGAAGCTACACCTTC. It yields the protein CASSYSDTQRSYTF.

This clonotype was seen a handful of times. The chain recombines TRBV18 with TRBJ2-5; possibly TRBD2 for D (6 bases). Trimming removed 4 bases at V and 5 bases at J, with 14 bases between. CDR1 KGHSH and CDR2 LQKENI come from the germline V gene. This CDR3 is 14 amino acids long. The CDR3 protein is CASSLTGGMETQYF. The CDR3 DNA is TGTGCCAGCTCACTGACTGGGGGGATGGAGACCCAGTACTTC.